This T cell receptor beta chain was identified in a study of graft-versus-host responses after intestinal transplantation (dated by TCRdb to about 2021). Concerning the study at large: The transplants that recipients got were multivisceral, liver-intestinal, or isolated intestinal. Donor T cell macrochimerism was defined as a peak of at least 4% donor T cells among recipient peripheral blood mononuclear cells. Instead of going to the commercial service, samples from a few later patients were sequenced in-house on an Illumina MiSeq and processed with MiXCR. Anti-thymocyte globulin induction was given to all recipients, followed by maintenance tacrolimus and steroids for approximately 3 years. Alloreactive clones were identified by sequencing pre-transplant mixed lymphocyte reaction products and comparing these products with unstimulated pre-transplant donor and recipient T cells. A cohort of under 30 intestinal transplant recipients, including one retransplant, was enrolled, and a few patients lacking pretransplant specimens were excluded. After intestinal transplantation, graft-versus-host and host-versus-graft alloreactive T cell clones in the graft, circulation and bone marrow were tracked using bulk TCR-beta CDR3 sequencing. Study-wide findings and limitations: The conclusions were limited by the relatively low number and heterogeneity of the intestinal transplant patients. High GvH to HvG T cell clonal ratios were observed in the allografts of patients with donor T cell macrochimerism. Early after transplant, declines in HvG clones were associated with peak levels of circulating GvH clones. GvH clones were found in recipient bone marrow, and some of the GvH clones appeared earlier in ileal mucosa or blood, which is consistent with an intestinal mucosal origin.

About this clone: The specificity of this receptor is unknown. No base quality information exists; no much larger clone differs at one position.

Blood samples were collected up to 4 times in the first month after transplant and then at least monthly when available. Library creation used the immunoSEQ multiplex PCR assay. For most patients, genomic DNA was subjected to high-throughput TCR-beta CDR3 sequencing by Adaptive Biotechnologies. Per the source publication's procedure: Adaptive's ImmunoSEQ software supplied the TCR sequencing data for 15 to 20 patients, while MiXCR and VDJtools were used to process a few other patients. CDR3 nucleotide sequences shared between donor and recipient were removed because the origin of such sequences could not be assigned. To be classed as alloreactive, a clone needed at least 2-fold expansion over unstimulated cells and a minimum CFSE-low frequency of 0.002% (template counts) or 0.001% (read counts). Clones were considered mappable if detected in sequenced pre-transplant spleen, lymph node, or MLR CFSE-low populations of the donor or recipient. Cumulative frequency of alloreactive clones was calculated as a percentage of all sequences weighted by copy number. TCRdb mirrors the immuneACCESS table, restricted to in-frame sequences. Some clones are absent from its copies; in checked studies, under half trace to an unresolved V gene, and the reason for the others is unknown. The V and J calls and the clone size are those of that table, but D and trimming were determined from the DNA. Within this sample are about 39,000 clones, with 85% to 95% of them counted one time only. The ten largest clonotypes hold around 3.6% of the sample.

The junction shows trimming of 2 bases on V and 2 bases on J, and the gene matches do not reach 3 bases of it. The CDR3, from cysteine to phenylalanine, totals 16 residues. Kept here is only the CDR3 DNA, which spans 48 bases and is read in frame from base 1. Looking up the germline V gene yields CDR1 MNHEY and CDR2 SVGAGI. The starting material was PBMCs, obtained around 730 days after intestinal transplantation. The sequence was obtained from a human patient who received an intestinal transplant, so some T cells may come from the graft donor. The receptor chain draws on TRBV6-5 and TRBJ2-3, and TRBD1 matches 11 of the central bases. The nucleotides are TGTGCCAGCAGTTACGGACAGGGGGCCTTCACAGATACGCAGTATTTT. It codes for CASSYGQGAFTDTQYF.